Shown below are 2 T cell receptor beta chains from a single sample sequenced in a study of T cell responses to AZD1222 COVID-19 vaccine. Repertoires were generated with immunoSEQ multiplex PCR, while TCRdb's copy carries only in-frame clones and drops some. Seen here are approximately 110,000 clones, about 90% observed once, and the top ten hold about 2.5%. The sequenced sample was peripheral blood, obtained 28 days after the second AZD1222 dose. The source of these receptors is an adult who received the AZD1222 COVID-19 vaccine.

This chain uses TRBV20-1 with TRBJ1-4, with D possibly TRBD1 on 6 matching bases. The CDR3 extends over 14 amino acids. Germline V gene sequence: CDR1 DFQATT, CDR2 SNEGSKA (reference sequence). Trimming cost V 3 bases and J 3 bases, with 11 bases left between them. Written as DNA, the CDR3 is TGCAGTGCTAGTGTGTGGGGGCCTAATGAAAAACTGTTTTTT. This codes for CSASVWGPNEKLFF.

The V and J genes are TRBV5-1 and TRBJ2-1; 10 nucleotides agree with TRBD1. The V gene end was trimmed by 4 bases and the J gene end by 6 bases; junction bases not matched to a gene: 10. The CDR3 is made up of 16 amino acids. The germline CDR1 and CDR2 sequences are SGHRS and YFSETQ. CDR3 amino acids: CASSLLPRTGGNEQFF. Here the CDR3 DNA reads TGCGCCAGCAGCCTCCTCCCCCGGACAGGGGGCAATGAGCAGTTCTTC.